This T cell receptor (beta chain) is from a study of control samples from healthy donors and cancer patients. CDR1 is KGHDR, CDR2 SFDVKD, per germline. This CDR3 comprises 13 residues. Notes on this clone: Germline is not matched at one junction end, which may reflect a read error.

Using immunoSEQ multiplex PCR, the repertoire was profiled, and TCRdb retains in-frame clones only, with some absent. The sample holds about 140,000 clones, roughly nine tenths seen once. The receptor comes from a woman aged 30 to 39 in good health. The sequencing sample was made of blood. V and J are TRBV24-1 and TRBJ2-1, with 7 bases fitting TRBD2. CDR3 sequence: CATSNLSSGKQFF. The CDR3 DNA sequence: TGTGCCACCAGTAATTTATCTAGCGGTAAGCAGTTCTTC.